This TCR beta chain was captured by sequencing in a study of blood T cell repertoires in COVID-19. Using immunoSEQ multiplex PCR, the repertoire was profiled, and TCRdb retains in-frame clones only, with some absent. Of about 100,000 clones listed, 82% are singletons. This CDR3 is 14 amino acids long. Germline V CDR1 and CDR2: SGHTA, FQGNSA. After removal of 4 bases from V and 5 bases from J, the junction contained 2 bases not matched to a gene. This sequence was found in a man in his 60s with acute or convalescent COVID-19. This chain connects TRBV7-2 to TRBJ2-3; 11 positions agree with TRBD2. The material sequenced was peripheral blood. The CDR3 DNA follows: TGTGCCAGCAGCTCCGGACTAGCGGGAGATACGCAGTATTTT. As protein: CASSSGLAGDTQYF.